These 23 T cell receptor beta chains came from one sample sequenced in a study of T-cell reconstitution after alpha-beta-depleted transplantation in children. Library preparation (for TCRbeta) was performed with unique molecular identifiers. Via MiXCR, TCRdb re-called the PCR reads, giving one row per CDR3 protein. The data hold over 100,000 distinct CDR3 sequences, with 10% observed a single time. This material consisted of PBMCs, taken before TCRalphabeta/CD19-depleted stem cell transplant. The receptors stem from a boy younger than 10 with acute lymphoblastic leukemia, due to receive a stem cell transplant.

This clonotype was observed at least ten times. The DNA for the CDR3 is TGCGCCAGCAGCCACGACAGCCACACAGATACGCAGTATTTT. This gives the protein CASSHDSHTDTQYF. V gene TRBV5-1 combines with J gene TRBJ2-3, with D perhaps matching TRBD1 (5 bases). Trimming took 4 bases from V and 2 from J, leaving 11 bases between them. The CDR3 is 14 amino acids. CDR1 is SGHRS and CDR2 is YFSETQ in the germline V gene.

The chain uses TRBV20-1 and TRBJ2-3; 15 nucleotides match TRBD2. The length of the CDR3 is 14 residues. Germline values: CDR1 DFQATT, CDR2 SNEGSKA (reference sequence). The V and J ends lost 3 bases and 9 bases, in that order; junction bases with no gene match: 4. CDR3 nucleotides: TGCAGTGCTAGGGGACTAGCGGGAGGCGGGACGCAGTATTTT. It encodes CSARGLAGGGTQYF.

The chain is built from TRBV6-5 and TRBJ2-6; a weak D match, TRBD1 (6 bases). CDR1 MNHEY and CDR2 SVGAGI come from the germline V gene. The CDR3 consists of 19 residues. V was shortened by 2 bases and J by 2 bases, with 19 bases between the two germline ends. The CDR3 sequence: CASSYPLQGRTAGANVLTF. For the CDR3, the DNA is TGTGCCAGCAGTTACCCCCTACAGGGAAGGACTGCTGGGGCCAACGTCCTGACTTTC.

This clonotype has more than one count but fewer than ten. The J gene is TRBJ1-2, the V gene TRBV6-1; no firm D call. CDR1 is MNHNS, CDR2 SASEGT, per germline. The CDR3 contains 12 residues. This CDR3 reads CSSGAVNYGYTF. CDR3 sequence (DNA): TGTTCCTCAGGTGCGGTAAACTATGGCTACACCTTC.

The chain links TRBV7-2 to TRBJ2-3; D ambiguous. CDR1 and CDR2 from the germline V gene are SGHTA and FQGNSA. Trimming left V 3 bases short and J 11 bases short, with 9 bases between. The CDR3 runs 11 residues. The CDR3 loop is CASSFGPGQYF. The CDR3 DNA follows: TGTGCCAGCAGCTTCGGACCGGGGCAGTATTTT.

The table lists this clonotype with a few counts. The chain carries TRBV5-1 and TRBJ2-1; tentatively, D is TRBD1 or TRBD2 (5 bases each). The CDR3 is made up of 16 amino acids. Germline assignment: CDR1 SGHRS and CDR2 YFSETQ. V dropped 7 bases and J dropped 0 bases, with 17 bases sitting between them. The CDR3 region is CASRPRGGGSYNEQFF. DNA for the CDR3: TGCGCCAGCCGCCCGAGGGGTGGCGGCTCCTACAATGAGCAGTTCTTC.

The sample holds many counts of this clonotype. The chain combines TRBV7-3 with TRBJ1-1, with D unresolved. Trimming cost V 2 bases and J 0 bases, with 4 bases left between them. The CDR3 consists of 13 residues. Germline V CDR1 and CDR2: SGHTA, FQGTGA. The CDR3: CASSLEMNTEAFF. For the CDR3, the DNA is TGTGCCAGCAGCTTAGAAATGAACACTGAAGCTTTCTTT.

This clonotype was seen a handful of times. The chain is built from TRBV20-1 and TRBJ2-7; the D call may be TRBD1 or TRBD2 (5 bases each). Germline assignment: CDR1 DFQATT and CDR2 SNEGSKA (reference sequence). This CDR3 comprises 14 residues. Trimming removed 5 bases at V and 0 bases at J, with 14 bases between. CDR3 loop: CSAEKRGHSYEQYF. CDR3 coding DNA: TGCAGTGCTGAGAAGAGGGGCCACTCCTACGAGCAGTACTTC.

Here the CDR3 reads CASSELVGNDEKLFF. The CDR3, as DNA: TGTGCCAGCAGCGAGCTGGTGGGGAACGATGAAAAACTGTTTTTT. The chain links TRBV7-9 to TRBJ1-4, with D hard to call. Germline values: CDR1 SEHNR, CDR2 FQNEAQ (reference sequence). CDR3 size: 15 residues. V lost 5 bases and J lost 6, with 16 bases in between.

The table lists this clonotype with many counts. The chain links TRBV12-3 or TRBV12-4 to TRBJ2-7; D perhaps matches TRBD2 (6 bases). The V and J ends lost 5 bases and 1 base respectively, with 18 bases between them. The CDR3 covers 16 residues. The CDR3 bases are TGTGCCAGCAGTGTCGCCGGGACTTTCAAATCCTACGAGCAGTACTTC. Encoded protein: CASSVAGTFKSYEQYF.

In DNA, the CDR3 is TGTGCCAGCAGTGAAGAGGGGATTCTCTCCCTCTATGGCTACACCTTC. Encoded protein: CASSEEGILSLYGYTF. The gene calls are TRBV25-1 and TRBJ1-2; tentative D call: TRBD1 (5 bases). The CDR3 runs to 16 residues. Germline-derived CDR1 and CDR2 are MGHDK and SYGVNS. Trimming pared 2 bases from V and 4 bases from J, leaving 17 bases between.

This clonotype has at least ten counts. The rearrangement joins TRBV20-1 to TRBJ2-1; TRBD2 aligns across 9 bases. This CDR3 contains 14 residues. With 4 bases clipped from V and 8 bases from J, the junction kept 9 bases outside the gene matches. Germline V CDR1 and CDR2: DFQATT, SNEGSKA (reference sequence). The CDR3 loop reads CSATPGLALDEQFF. DNA for the CDR3: TGCAGTGCTACTCCGGGACTAGCCCTCGATGAGCAGTTCTTC.

The chain links TRBV27 to TRBJ1-2, with a weak D call TRBD1 (5 bases). The CDR3 sequence is 15 residues long. Trimming stripped 0 bases from V and 4 bases from J, with 12 bases between. Germline assignment: CDR1 MNHEY and CDR2 SMNVEV (reference sequence). CDR3 bases: TGTGCCAGCAGTTTATCGGGCAGGGAGGGCTATGGCTACACCTTC. It is translated as CASSLSGREGYGYTF.

In its sample, this clonotype was seen a few times. V gene TRBV5-1 combines with J gene TRBJ2-3; 11 positions match TRBD2. Germline V CDR1 and CDR2: SGHRS, YFSETQ. This CDR3 has 16 residues. V gave up 4 bases and J gave up 2 bases; unmatched junction bases: 6. DNA of the CDR3: TGCGCCAGCAGCGCACCGGGACTAGCGGACACAGATACGCAGTATTTT. It codes for CASSAPGLADTDTQYF.

The V call is TRBV20-1, the J call TRBJ2-7; tentative D call: TRBD2 (5 bases). The CDR3 has 13 amino acids. The ends were cut back, 6 bases at V and 4 bases at J, with 16 bases in the middle. The V gene's germline CDR1 is DFQATT and CDR2 SNEGSKA (reference sequence). As DNA, the CDR3 is TGCAGTGCCAGGACTGGGAGACTTTACGAGCAGTACTTC. Translation: CSARTGRLYEQYF.

This clonotype has only a few counts. The CDR3 nucleotides read TGCGCCAGCAGCATATTTACAATAGCCCTGAGCTCCTACAATGAGCAGTTCTTC. Its protein product is CASSIFTIALSSYNEQFF. The V gene is TRBV5-1, the J gene TRBJ2-1; D is undetermined. The V end was cut by 4 bases, the J end by 0 bases, with 20 bases between. CDR3 size: 18 residues. Germline V lookup: CDR1 SGHRS, CDR2 YFSETQ. Full variable domain (missing parts from reference TRBV5-1 and TRBJ2-1): KAGVTQTPRYLIKTRGQQVTLSCSPISGHRSVSWYQQTPGQGLQFLFEYFSETQRNKGNFPGRFSGRQFSNSRSEMNVSTLELGDSALYLCASSIFTIALSSYNEQFFGPGTRLTVL.

V usage is TRBV3-1 and J usage is TRBJ2-7, with D possibly TRBD1 on 5 matching bases. The CDR3 runs to 14 residues. Germline values: CDR1 LGHDT, CDR2 YNNKEL (reference sequence). With 5 bases removed from V and 5 bases from J, the gap between germline ends came to 16 bases. The CDR3 sequence is CASSSTPRVHEQYF. Here the CDR3 DNA reads TGTGCCAGCAGCTCGACTCCCAGGGTCCACGAGCAGTACTTC.

The chain is built from TRBV21-1 and TRBJ2-5; the table's D call, TRBD1, has no DNA check behind it. TRBV21-1 is tagged as a pseudogene. The CDR3 spans 18 residues. This CDR3 reads CASSNWGPDGTEGETQYF. The CDR3 DNA reads TGTGCCAGCAGCAATTGGGGCCCAGACGGGACCGAGGGGGAGACCCAGTACTTC.

The chain uses TRBV5-1 and TRBJ2-2, with D possibly called TRBD1 or TRBD2 (7 bases each). CDR3 size: 17 residues. Germline CDR1 and CDR2: SGHRS and YFSETQ. Trimming took 4 bases from V and 7 from J, leaving 23 bases between them. Written as DNA, the CDR3 is TGCGCCAGCAGCAGTCAGGCCACGACAGGGAGGGTCGGGGAGCTGTTTTTT. Its translation: CASSSQATTGRVGELFF.

The CDR3 region has the DNA TGTGCCAGCAGTTTACCTCCCCCAGGCGGCTACACCTTC. This translates into CASSLPPPGGYTF. The rearrangement links TRBV28 to TRBJ1-2, with D unresolved. V was clipped by 2 bases and J by 8 bases, with 12 bases between them. From germline, CDR1 is MDHEN and CDR2 SYDVKM. The CDR3 is made up of 13 amino acids.

This clonotype was detected many times. The chain employs TRBV20-1 and TRBJ1-6; TRBD1 might be the D (5 bases). The CDR3 loop spans 17 amino acids. Germline CDR1 DFQATT, CDR2 SNEGSKA (reference sequence). Trimming took off 4 bases at V and 0 bases at J, with 16 bases between the two ends. CDR3 protein: CSATSRGASSYNSPLHF. As DNA, the CDR3 is TGCAGTGCTACCAGTCGTGGGGCGAGCTCCTATAATTCACCCCTCCACTTT.

This clonotype occurred a few times. The chain is built from TRBV20-1 and TRBJ1-2, with D tentatively TRBD1 (6 bases). Germline CDR1 and CDR2: DFQATT and SNEGSKA (reference sequence). The V end lost 6 bases, the J end lost 4 bases, and 12 bases lay between the germline ends. The CDR3 has 12 residues. The CDR3: CSALGQLYGYTF. CDR3 bases: TGCAGTGCCCTCGGACAGCTCTATGGCTACACCTTC.

This clonotype came up a few times. This rearrangement joins TRBV7-4 to TRBJ2-2; the D call may be TRBD1 or TRBD2 (5 bases each). Germline V lookup: CDR1 SGHVT, CDR2 SQSDAQ. Trimming pared 5 bases from V and 5 bases from J, leaving 21 bases between. CDR3 size: 17 residues. CDR3 coding DNA: TGTGCCAGCAGCCTGTTGGGGACCCACTTACTAACCGGGGAGCTGTTTTTT. It translates to CASSLLGTHLLTGELFF.